This TCR beta chain is from a study of T cells after posttransplantation cyclophosphamide. Broader study findings: Later post-transplant blood repertoires were often dominated by donor CD8+ memory clones. TRB overlap between skin or GI tissue T cells and blood was limited. After PTCy, TRB diversity resembled that of CNI/methotrexate controls.

A note on this clone: Its antigen is currently unknown. Compared with germline, one end of the junction differs, possibly owing to a read error. This sample also contains other DNA sequences that code for the same CDR3.

TCRdb's copy holds only in-frame clones and misses some; the assay was immunoSEQ multiplex PCR. In the table there are tens of thousands of clones, about 86% of which are singletons. CDR1 and CDR2 from the germline V gene are MNHEY and SVGAGI. The CDR3 is 15 amino acids. This chain links TRBV6-5 with TRBJ1-2, with TRBD1 matching 8 bases. Specimen: PBMCs. This sequence was found in a young man with a blood cancer, CMV-positive, and with a related stem cell donor. CDR3 in DNA: TGTGCCAGCAGTTACTCAGGACAGGGTACGGGCGGCTACACTTTC. Encoded protein: CASSYSGQGTGGYTF.